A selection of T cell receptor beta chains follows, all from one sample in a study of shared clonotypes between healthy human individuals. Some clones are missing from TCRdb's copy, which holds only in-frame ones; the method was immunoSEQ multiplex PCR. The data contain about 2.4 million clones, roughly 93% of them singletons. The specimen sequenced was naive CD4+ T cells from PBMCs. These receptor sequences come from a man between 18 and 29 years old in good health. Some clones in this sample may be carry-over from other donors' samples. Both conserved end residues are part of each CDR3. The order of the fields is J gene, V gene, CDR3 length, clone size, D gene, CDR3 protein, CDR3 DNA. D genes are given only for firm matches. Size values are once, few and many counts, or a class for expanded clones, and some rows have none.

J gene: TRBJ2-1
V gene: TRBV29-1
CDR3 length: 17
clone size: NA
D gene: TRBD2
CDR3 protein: CSVVGTSGGASYNEQFF
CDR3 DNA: TGCAGCGTTGTTGGGACTAGCGGAGGGGCCTCCTACAATGAGCAGTTCTTC

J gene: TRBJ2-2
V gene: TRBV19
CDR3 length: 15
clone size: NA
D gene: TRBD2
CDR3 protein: CASKSLAGLTGELFF
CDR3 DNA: TGTGCCAGTAAATCACTAGCGGGACTTACCGGGGAGCTGTTTTTT

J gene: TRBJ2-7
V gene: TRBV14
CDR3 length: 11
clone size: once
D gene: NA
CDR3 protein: CASSQGLEQYF
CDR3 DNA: TGTGCCAGCAGCCAAGGGCTCGAGCAGTACTTC

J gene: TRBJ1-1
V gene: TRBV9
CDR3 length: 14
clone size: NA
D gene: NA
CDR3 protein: CASRSDRSNTEAFF
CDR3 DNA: TGTGCCAGCAGGAGCGACAGGTCAAACACTGAAGCTTTCTTT

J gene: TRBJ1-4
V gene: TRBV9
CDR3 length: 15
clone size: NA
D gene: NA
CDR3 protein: CASSVGTATNEKLFF
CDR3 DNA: TGTGCCAGCAGCGTAGGGACAGCAACTAATGAAAAACTGTTTTTT

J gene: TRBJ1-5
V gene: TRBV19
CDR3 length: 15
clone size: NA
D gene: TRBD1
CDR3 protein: CASSLGDRGHQPQHF
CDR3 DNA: TGTGCCAGTAGTCTGGGGGACAGGGGGCATCAGCCCCAGCATTTT

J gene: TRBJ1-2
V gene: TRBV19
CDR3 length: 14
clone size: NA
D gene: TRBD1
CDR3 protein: CASRRDDRGQGYTF
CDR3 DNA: TGTGCCAGTAGGAGGGATGACAGGGGGCAAGGCTACACCTTC

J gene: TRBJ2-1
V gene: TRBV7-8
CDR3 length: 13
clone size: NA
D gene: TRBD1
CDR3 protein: CASSSDRGNEQFF
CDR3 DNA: TGTGCCAGCAGCTCGGACAGGGGCAATGAGCAGTTCTTC

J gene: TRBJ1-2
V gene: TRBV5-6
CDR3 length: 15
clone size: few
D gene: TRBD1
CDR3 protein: CASSLAGRGHYGYTF
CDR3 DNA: TGTGCCAGCAGCTTGGCGGGCAGGGGGCACTATGGCTACACCTTC

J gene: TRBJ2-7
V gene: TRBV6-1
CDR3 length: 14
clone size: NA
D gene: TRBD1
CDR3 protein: CASARDRGLYEQYF
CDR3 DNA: TGTGCCAGCGCAAGGGACAGGGGGCTTTACGAGCAGTACTTC

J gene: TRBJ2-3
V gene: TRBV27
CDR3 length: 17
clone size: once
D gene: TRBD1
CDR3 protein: CASSSRPDRGGTDTQYF
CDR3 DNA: TGTGCCAGCAGTTCCCGGCCAGACAGGGGTGGCACAGATACGCAGTATTTT

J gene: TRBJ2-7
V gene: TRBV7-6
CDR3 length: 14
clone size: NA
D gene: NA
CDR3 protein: CASSPGRLFQEQYF
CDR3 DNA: TGTGCCAGCAGCCCGGGACGGTTGTTTCAAGAGCAGTACTTC

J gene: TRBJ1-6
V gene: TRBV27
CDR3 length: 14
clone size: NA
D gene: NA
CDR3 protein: CASSLPGTNSPLHF
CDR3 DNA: TGTGCCAGCAGTTTACCAGGGACTAATTCACCCCTCCACTTT

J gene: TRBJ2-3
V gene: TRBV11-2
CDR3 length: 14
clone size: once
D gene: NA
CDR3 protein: CASSLDTGEDTQYF
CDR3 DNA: TGTGCCAGCAGCTTAGATACGGGGGAAGATACGCAGTATTTT

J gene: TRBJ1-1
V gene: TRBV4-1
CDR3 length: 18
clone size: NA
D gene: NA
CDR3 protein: CASSQPQMTAPANTEAFF
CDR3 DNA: TGCGCCAGCAGCCAGCCCCAAATGACAGCGCCAGCGAACACTGAAGCTTTCTTT

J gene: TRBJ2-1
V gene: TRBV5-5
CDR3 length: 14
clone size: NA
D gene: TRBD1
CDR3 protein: CASSDRGAPNEQFF
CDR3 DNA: TGTGCCAGCAGCGACAGGGGCGCACCCAATGAGCAGTTCTTC

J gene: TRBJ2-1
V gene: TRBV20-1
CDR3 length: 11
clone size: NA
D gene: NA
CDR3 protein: CSASFYNEQFF
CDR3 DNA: TGCAGTGCTAGCTTCTACAATGAGCAGTTCTTC

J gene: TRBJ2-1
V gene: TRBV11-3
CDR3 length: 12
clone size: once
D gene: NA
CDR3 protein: CASSHERQAQFF
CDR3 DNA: TGTGCCAGCAGTCACGAGAGACAAGCCCAGTTCTTC

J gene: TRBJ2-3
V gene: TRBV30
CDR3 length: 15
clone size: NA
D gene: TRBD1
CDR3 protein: CAWSVPGQGGDTQYF
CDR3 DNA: TGTGCCTGGAGTGTTCCGGGACAGGGTGGGGATACGCAGTATTTT

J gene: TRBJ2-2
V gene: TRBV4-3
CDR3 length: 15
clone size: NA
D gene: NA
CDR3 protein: CASSQGPGLTGELFF
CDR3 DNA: TGCGCCAGCAGCCAAGGCCCAGGGTTGACCGGGGAGCTGTTTTTT

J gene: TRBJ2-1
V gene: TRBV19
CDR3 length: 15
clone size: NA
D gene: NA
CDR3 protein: CASSVIRDPYNEQFF
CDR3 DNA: TGTGCCAGTAGCGTGATCCGGGACCCTTACAATGAGCAGTTCTTC

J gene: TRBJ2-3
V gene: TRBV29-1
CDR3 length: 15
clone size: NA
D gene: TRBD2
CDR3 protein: CSVEDRAGAADTQYF
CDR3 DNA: TGCAGCGTTGAAGATCGAGCGGGAGCGGCAGATACGCAGTATTTT

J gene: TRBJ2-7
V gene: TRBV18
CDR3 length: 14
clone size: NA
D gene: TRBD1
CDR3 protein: CASSPLGTDYEQYF
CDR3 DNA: TGTGCCAGCTCACCACTCGGGACAGACTACGAGCAGTACTTC

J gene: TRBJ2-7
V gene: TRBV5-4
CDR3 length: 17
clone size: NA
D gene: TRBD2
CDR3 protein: CASSQGQAGGPTSEQYF
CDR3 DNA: TGTGCCAGCAGCCAGGGGCAAGCGGGAGGGCCAACGAGCGAGCAGTACTTC

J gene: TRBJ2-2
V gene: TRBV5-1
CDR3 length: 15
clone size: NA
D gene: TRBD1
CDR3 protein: CASGRGGANTGELFF
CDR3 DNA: TGCGCCAGCGGCAGAGGGGGCGCGAACACCGGGGAGCTGTTTTTT

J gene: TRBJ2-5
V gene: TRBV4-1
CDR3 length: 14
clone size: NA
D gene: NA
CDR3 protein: CASSQDHVERTQYF
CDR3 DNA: TGCGCCAGCAGCCAAGATCATGTTGAGAGGACCCAGTACTTC

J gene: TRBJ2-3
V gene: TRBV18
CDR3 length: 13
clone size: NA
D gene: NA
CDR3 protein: CASSPASTDTQYF
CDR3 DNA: TGTGCCAGCTCACCGGCTTCCACAGATACGCAGTATTTT

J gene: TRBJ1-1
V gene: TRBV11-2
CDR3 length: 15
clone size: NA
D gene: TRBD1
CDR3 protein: CASSFSRGRGTEAFF
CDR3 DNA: TGTGCCAGCAGCTTCTCCAGGGGGCGAGGGACTGAAGCTTTCTTT

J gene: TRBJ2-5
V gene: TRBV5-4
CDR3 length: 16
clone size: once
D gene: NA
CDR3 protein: CASSEEEGGGQETQYF
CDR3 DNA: TGTGCCAGCAGCGAAGAAGAGGGAGGCGGACAAGAGACCCAGTACTTC

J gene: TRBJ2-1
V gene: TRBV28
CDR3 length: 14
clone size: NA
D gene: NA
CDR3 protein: CASNWGLAAAEQFF
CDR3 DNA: TGTGCCAGCAATTGGGGGCTAGCGGCAGCGGAGCAGTTCTTC

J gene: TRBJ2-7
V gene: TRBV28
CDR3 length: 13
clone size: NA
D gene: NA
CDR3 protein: CASTRGLSYEQYF
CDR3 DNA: TGTGCCAGCACCCGGGGATTATCCTACGAGCAGTACTTC

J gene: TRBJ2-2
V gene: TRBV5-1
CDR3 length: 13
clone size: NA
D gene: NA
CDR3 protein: CASSVRATGELFF
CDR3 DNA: TGCGCCAGCAGTGTTAGGGCCACCGGGGAGCTGTTTTTT

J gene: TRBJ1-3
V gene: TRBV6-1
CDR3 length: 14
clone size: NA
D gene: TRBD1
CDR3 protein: CASRATGVGSTIYF
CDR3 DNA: TGTGCCAGCAGGGCCACAGGGGTTGGTTCCACCATATATTTT

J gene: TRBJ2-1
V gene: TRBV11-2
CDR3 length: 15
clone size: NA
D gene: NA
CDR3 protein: CASSLKFFRAQGQFF
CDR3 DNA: TGTGCCAGCAGCCTAAAGTTTTTCCGGGCCCAGGGGCAGTTCTTC

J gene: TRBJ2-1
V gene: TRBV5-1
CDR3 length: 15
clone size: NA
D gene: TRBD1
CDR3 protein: CASSPPGQNYNEQFF
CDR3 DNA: TGCGCCAGCAGCCCACCGGGACAGAACTACAATGAGCAGTTCTTC

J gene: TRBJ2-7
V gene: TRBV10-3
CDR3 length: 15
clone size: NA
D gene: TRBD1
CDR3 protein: CAISPGQGVSYEQYF
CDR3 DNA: TGTGCCATCAGCCCGGGACAGGGAGTGTCCTACGAGCAGTACTTC

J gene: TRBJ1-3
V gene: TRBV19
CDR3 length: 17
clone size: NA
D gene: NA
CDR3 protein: CASREGRGALSGNTIYF
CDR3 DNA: TGTGCCAGTAGGGAAGGACGAGGGGCCCTCTCTGGAAACACCATATATTTT